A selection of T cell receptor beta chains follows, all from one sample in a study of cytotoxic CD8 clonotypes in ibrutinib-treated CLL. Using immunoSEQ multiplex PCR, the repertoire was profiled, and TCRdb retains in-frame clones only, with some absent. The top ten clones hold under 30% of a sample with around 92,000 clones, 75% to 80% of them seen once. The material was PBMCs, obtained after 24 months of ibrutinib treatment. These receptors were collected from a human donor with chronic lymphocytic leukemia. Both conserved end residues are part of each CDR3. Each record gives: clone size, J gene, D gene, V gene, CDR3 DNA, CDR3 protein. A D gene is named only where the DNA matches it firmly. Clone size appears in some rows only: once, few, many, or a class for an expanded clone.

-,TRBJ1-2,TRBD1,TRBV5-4,TGTGCCAGCAGCCCGAGGGACAGACCACTCCATGGCTACACCTTC,CASSPRDRPLHGYTF
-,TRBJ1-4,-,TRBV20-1,TGCAGTGCTAGTAATGAAAAACTGTTTTTT,CSASNEKLFF
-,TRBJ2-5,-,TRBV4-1,TGCGCCAGCAGCCAAGCTCTTGGGGCCCAGTACTTC,CASSQALGAQYF
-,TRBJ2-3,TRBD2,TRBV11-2,TGTGCCAGCAGCTTAGAATACCCTAGCGGCCCTAGCACAGATACGCAGTATTTT,CASSLEYPSGPSTDTQYF
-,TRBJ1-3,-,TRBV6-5,TGTGCCAGCAGTTACTCGGAGGGGCAAGTCGGAAACACCATATATTTT,CASSYSEGQVGNTIYF
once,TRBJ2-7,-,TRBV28,TGTGCCAGCAGTCTAAATAGCAGGGCCGAGCAGTACTTC,CASSLNSRAEQYF
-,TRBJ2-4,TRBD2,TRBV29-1,TGCAGCGTTGGAGCGGGAGGGCCGGGCATTCAGTACTTC,CSVGAGGPGIQYF
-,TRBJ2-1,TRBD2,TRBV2,TGTGCCAGCAGTGAGTCGCTAGCGGGAGACCAGTTCTTC,CASSESLAGDQFF
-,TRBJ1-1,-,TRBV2,TGTGCCGGAACTGGGCCCCGGAACACTGAAGCTTTCTTT,CAGTGPRNTEAFF
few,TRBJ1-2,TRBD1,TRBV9,TGTGCCAGCAGCCTCAGCTCAGGGGGCGTGTATGGCTACACCTTC,CASSLSSGGVYGYTF
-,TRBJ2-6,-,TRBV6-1,TGTGCCAGCAGGGCTGGGGCCAACGTCCTGACTTTC,CASRAGANVLTF
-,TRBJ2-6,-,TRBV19,TGTGCCAGTAGAATCGGTGCTGGGGCCAACGTCCTGACTTTC,CASRIGAGANVLTF
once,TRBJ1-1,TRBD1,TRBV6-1,TGTGCCAGCAGTAGACAGGGATTTGAAGCTTTCTTT,CASSRQGFEAFF
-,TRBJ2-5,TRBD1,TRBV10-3,TGTGCCACCGAGCGACAGGGTCAAGAGACCCAGTACTTC,CATERQGQETQYF
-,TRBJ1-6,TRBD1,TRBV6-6,TGTGCCAGCAAAAACGACAGGGCCTATAATTCACCCCTCCACTTT,CASKNDRAYNSPLHF
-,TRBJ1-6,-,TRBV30,TGTGCCTGGAGTGTAGCAGGGGCGAGCTCCTATAATTCACCCCTCCACTTT,CAWSVAGASSYNSPLHF
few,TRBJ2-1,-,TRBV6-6,TGTGCCAGCAGACCCCGGGGCGATTACAATGAGCAGTTCTTC,CASRPRGDYNEQFF
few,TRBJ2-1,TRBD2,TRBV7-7,TGTGCTAGCAGCTTCGGTTATAGCGGGGAGCAGTTCTTC,CASSFGYSGEQFF